These T cell receptor beta chains were read from a single sample in a study of blood T cell repertoires in COVID-19. TCRdb's table, derived via immunoSEQ multiplex PCR, lists solely in-frame clones and lacks some. Of 150,000 to 200,000 clones detected, approximately 86% appear once; the ten largest clones hold roughly 3.9%. The sequenced material came from peripheral blood. All receptors derive from a woman aged 55-69 years who had recovered from COVID-19. CDR3s include the opening cysteine and the closing phenylalanine or tryptophan. The order of the fields is clone size, D gene, J gene, V gene, CDR3 DNA, CDR3 protein. The D gene is left open where the match is weak. The size field is filled for only some rows; it gives once, few, many or a size class.

.,TRBD2,TRBJ2-7,TRBV28,TGTGCCAGCCGTAGCGGGGCCTCCTCCTACGAGCAGTACTTC,CASRSGASSYEQYF
.,.,TRBJ1-2,TRBV7-9,TGTGCCAGCAGCTCACAGGGATATGGCTACACCTTC,CASSSQGYGYTF
.,.,TRBJ2-7,TRBV28,TGTGCCAGCAGCACCCGAGGGCCCGAAGATTACGAGCAGTACTTC,CASSTRGPEDYEQYF
.,.,TRBJ1-1,TRBV10-3,TGTGCCATCGGCAGGGGTATGAACACTGAAGCTTTCTTT,CAIGRGMNTEAFF
.,.,TRBJ1-2,TRBV11-2,TGTGCCAGCAGCTTGCTCGGCAGGAGGGAAGGCTACACCTTC,CASSLLGRREGYTF
.,TRBD2,TRBJ2-3,TRBV7-3,TGTGCCAGCAGCTTATATCCGGGGGGAGGCACAGATACGCAGTATTTT,CASSLYPGGGTDTQYF
.,.,TRBJ2-7,TRBV10-3,TGTGCCATCAGCGATTCCGCGAAAGACCGGGGGAGTTACGAGCAGTACTTC,CAISDSAKDRGSYEQYF
.,.,TRBJ2-4,TRBV7-9,TGTGCCAGCAGCACTAGACAAGACCCTGGCATTCAGTACTTC,CASSTRQDPGIQYF
.,.,TRBJ1-2,TRBV21-1,TGTGCCAGCAGCAAGGGGTGCTATGGAACAGGGCTCTATGGCTACACCTTC,CASSKGCYGTGLYGYTF
.,TRBD1,TRBJ1-5,TRBV5-1,TGCGCCAGCGAAACACAACAGGGGAGTAGCAATCAGCCCCAGCATTTT,CASETQQGSSNQPQHF
.,TRBD1,TRBJ2-1,TRBV12-5,TGTGCTAGTGGTTTTGGACAGGGGGCAGGTGAGCAGTTCTTC,CASGFGQGAGEQFF
.,.,TRBJ2-5,TRBV6-5,TGTGCCTCACCCCCCGGGCTGCAGGGAGAGACCCAGTACTTC,CASPPGLQGETQYF
.,TRBD2,TRBJ2-1,TRBV28,TGTGCCAGCAGTTCCCCCCTGGGACTAGCCAAGATCGAGCAGTTCTTC,CASSSPLGLAKIEQFF
few,.,TRBJ2-5,TRBV3-1/TRBV3-2,TGTGCCAGCAGCCAAGCGCAGGCCGTAGAGACCCAGTACTTC,CASSQAQAVETQYF
.,TRBD2,TRBJ2-5,TRBV7-6,TGTGCCAGCAGCCGTGGACTAGACGAGACCCAGTACTTC,CASSRGLDETQYF
.,TRBD2,TRBJ2-3,TRBV9,TGTGCCAGCAGCGCTTCCCCCGGGACTAGCGGGGGGTCAAGCACAGATACGCAGTATTTT,CASSASPGTSGGSSTDTQYF
.,TRBD1,TRBJ2-2,TRBV10-3,TGTGCCACACTTAACCGGGACAGGGGACCCACCGGGGAGCTGTTTTTT,CATLNRDRGPTGELFF
once,TRBD1,TRBJ1-5,TRBV28,TGTGCCAGCAATTCCCGGGACAGGGGGCTTCAGCCCCAGCATTTT,CASNSRDRGLQPQHF
.,TRBD2,TRBJ2-1,TRBV28,TGTGCCAGCAGTAGCGGGCTAGCGGGGGGGTACAATGAGCAGTTCTTC,CASSSGLAGGYNEQFF
.,TRBD1,TRBJ1-6,TRBV19,TGTGCCAGTACCTCCCCTCAGTCGACAGGGGGGACACCCCTCCACTTT,CASTSPQSTGGTPLHF
.,.,TRBJ2-2,TRBV28,TGTGCCAGCAGTTTCCCATCTCGACAGCGCACCGGGGAGCTGTTTTTT,CASSFPSRQRTGELFF
.,TRBD1,TRBJ2-1,TRBV5-1,TGCGCCAGCAGCTTACAGGGGGCTTACAATGAGCAGTTCTTC,CASSLQGAYNEQFF
.,.,TRBJ2-5,TRBV19,TGTGCCAGTAGTATAGACCCGTCCTCCCAAGAGACCCAGTACTTC,CASSIDPSSQETQYF
.,.,TRBJ1-2,TRBV6-6,TGTGCCAGCAGTGGCGGTACCTATGGCTACACCTTC,CASSGGTYGYTF
.,TRBD1,TRBJ2-3,TRBV5-6,TGTGCCAGCAGCGCGGGACAGGACACAGATACGCAGTATTTT,CASSAGQDTDTQYF
.,TRBD2,TRBJ2-3,TRBV7-8,TGTGCCAGCAGCTTAAGTCGGGAGGCGGGGGACAGCACAGATACGCAGTATTTT,CASSLSREAGDSTDTQYF
.,.,TRBJ2-3,TRBV10-3,TGTGCCATCAGGTTCTTAACTAGCACAGATACGCAGTATTTT,CAIRFLTSTDTQYF
.,.,TRBJ1-5,TRBV6-5,TGTGCCACGGATACAACAGGTTTCGGCAATCAGCCCCAGCATTTT,CATDTTGFGNQPQHF
few,.,TRBJ1-1,TRBV19,TGTGCCAGTACCCCCTTAGCGGGGTGGGAAGCTTTCTTT,CASTPLAGWEAFF
.,TRBD1,TRBJ1-6,TRBV6-5,TGTGCCAGCAGTTACCTTTACAGGGGATATAATTCACCCCTCCACTTT,CASSYLYRGYNSPLHF
.,.,TRBJ1-2,TRBV28,TGTGCCAGCAGTTTATCAGGCAACAACTATGGCTACACCTTC,CASSLSGNNYGYTF